Below, 2 T cell receptor beta chains from the same sample are listed, as sequenced in a study of blood T cell repertoires in COVID-19. Measured with immunoSEQ multiplex PCR; TCRdb has only the in-frame clones, and not every one. The data hold 100,000 to 150,000 clones, with roughly three quarters observed a single time. Material for sequencing was peripheral blood. The source is a man between 40 and 49 years old with active or convalescent COVID-19.

The chain carries TRBV19 and TRBJ2-1; D possibly corresponds to TRBD2 (7 bases). V shed 2 bases and J shed 9 bases, with 14 bases lying between them. Germline V gene sequence: CDR1 LNHDA, CDR2 SQIVND (reference sequence). The CDR3 extends over 14 amino acids. The CDR3: CASSISRGASEQFF. In nucleotides, the CDR3 is TGTGCCAGTAGTATATCCCGGGGGGCAAGTGAGCAGTTCTTC.

The chain recombines TRBV9 with TRBJ1-2, with TRBD1 as a possible D gene (6 bases). V was cut by 3 bases and J by 2 bases, with 17 bases left in between. Germline CDR1 is SGDLS and CDR2 is YYNGEE. The CDR3 loop spans 16 amino acids. CDR3 nucleotides: TGTGCCAGCAGCGAGACCCAAATCGGACAGAACTATGGCTACACCTTC. Translating gives CASSETQIGQNYGYTF.